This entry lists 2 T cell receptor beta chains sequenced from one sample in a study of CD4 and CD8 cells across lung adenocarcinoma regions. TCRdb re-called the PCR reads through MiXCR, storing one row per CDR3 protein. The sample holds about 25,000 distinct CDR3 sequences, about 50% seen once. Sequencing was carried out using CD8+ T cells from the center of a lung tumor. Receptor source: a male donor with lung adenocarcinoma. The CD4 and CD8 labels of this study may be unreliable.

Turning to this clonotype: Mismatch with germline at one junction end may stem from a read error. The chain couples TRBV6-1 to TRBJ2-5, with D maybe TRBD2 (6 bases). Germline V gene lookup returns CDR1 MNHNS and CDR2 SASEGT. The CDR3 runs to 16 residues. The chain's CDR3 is CASREAGRGVQDTQYF. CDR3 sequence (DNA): TGTGCCAGCAGGGAAGCCGGGAGAGGGGTCCAAGATACGCAGTACTTC.

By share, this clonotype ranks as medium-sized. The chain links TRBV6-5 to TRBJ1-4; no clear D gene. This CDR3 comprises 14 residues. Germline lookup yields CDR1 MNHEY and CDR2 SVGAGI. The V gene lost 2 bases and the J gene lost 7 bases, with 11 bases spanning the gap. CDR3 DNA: TGTGCCAGCAGTTACCTCACGGGAGTTGAAAAACTGTTTTTT. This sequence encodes CASSYLTGVEKLFF.